Only a few counts were recorded for the clone carrying this T cell receptor (beta chain). The entry originates in a study of early T cells in non-severe SARS-CoV-2 infection. TCRdb recomputed calls from the 5' RACE reads with MiXCR, one row per CDR3 protein. This table holds 49,000 or so distinct CDR3 sequences, about 6% found once. The sequence derives from an adult who was a healthcare worker with PCR-confirmed SARS-CoV-2 infection or an uninfected control (not recorded which). Sequenced material: whole blood, taken at baseline.

The CDR3: CASSYRTIIPALHF. Written as DNA, the CDR3 is TGTGCCAGCAGTTACCGAACGATTATTCCAGCCCTCCACTTT. The rearrangement uses TRBV6-2 or TRBV6-3 and TRBJ1-6; no clear D gene. This CDR3 is 14 amino acids long. V was cut by 2 bases and J by 14 bases, with 16 bases left in between. CDR1 and CDR2 (germline): MNHEY, SVGEGT.